This T cell receptor beta chain was captured by sequencing in a study of metastatic and nonmetastatic thyroid tumors. Study details: Across peripheral blood and tumor or nodule tissue samples taken from malignant and benign thyroid patients, the repertoires were compared with one another.

This CDR3 comprises 16 residues. Unmatched junction bases numbered 10, after V lost 5 bases and J lost 7 bases. Germline CDR1 is MNHNS and CDR2 is SASEGT. Relative to its sample, this clone is medium-sized. Its antigen remains unidentified. General study findings and limits: Significantly greater TCR beta diversity was reportedly found in malignant thyroid tumors than in benign nodules (in blood and tumor).

No patient received treatment before thyroid surgery. Original data processing: Differences in CDR3 between clinicopathological groups were drawn on to build a classifier intended to discriminate distant-metastatic papillary thyroid cancer patients. TCRdb re-clonotyped the PCR reads via MiXCR. What appears here as the V and J calls and clone size reflects TCRdb's work, not the paper's. The data show approximately 42,000 clones, with approximately 24% seen just once and roughly 15% held by the top ten. This TCR was sampled from a female donor with papillary thyroid cancer or a benign thyroid nodule (not recorded which). Some clones in this sample may be carry-over from other donors' samples. The rearrangement links TRBV6-1 to TRBJ2-7, with 14 bases matching TRBD2. The sequencing input was tumor tissue. CDR3 bases: TGTGCCAGCAGTCCCCGACTAGCGGGAGGGTCGGGGGAGCAGTACTTC. Its translation: CASSPRLAGGSGEQYF.